This T cell receptor (beta chain) originates from a study of CD8 T cells in ankylosing spondylitis. TCRdb used MiXCR to reprocess the 5' RACE reads, holding one entry per CDR3 protein. The sample shows around 150,000 distinct CDR3 sequences, 11% of them seen only once. This clonotype was recorded at least ten times. The CDR3 is 15 amino acids. V was trimmed by 5 bases and J by 3 bases, leaving 14 bases between them. Germline CDR1 WSHSY, CDR2 SAAADI. The chain couples TRBV10-2 to TRBJ1-5, with D perhaps TRBD1 (5 bases). The sample consisted of blood, either unsorted or a sorted T cell fraction (not recorded which). This clonotype was sampled from a male donor with ankylosing spondylitis or in good health (not recorded which). CDR3 nucleotide sequence: TGCGCCAGCAGTTACGGGACGGTCTACAATCAGCCCCAGCATTTT. Encoded protein: CASSYGTVYNQPQHF.